This T cell receptor beta chain was identified in a study of T cells in Graves' hyperthyroidism and ophthalmopathy. This CDR3 is 16 amino acids long. Deletions cut 0 bases from V and 1 base from J, with 13 bases between. CDR1 and CDR2 (germline): SGHVS, FQNEAQ. TCR beta CDR3 sequences were amplified from RNA transcripts. The study used the HTBI primer set for a first-round RT-PCR of the TCR CDR3. From the multiplex PCR reads, TCRdb called clonotypes with MiXCR, one entry per CDR3 protein. The data contain a few hundred thousand distinct CDR3 sequences, under 20% of them singletons. This clonotype has ten or more counts.

The sequence was obtained from a woman between 18 and 30 years old with Graves' ophthalmopathy. Sequencing was carried out using blood. The chain links TRBV7-8 to TRBJ2-7, with D perhaps given as TRBD1 or TRBD2 (5 bases each). Here the CDR3 DNA reads TGTGCCAGCAGCTTAGCTGCAGGGAGCCCTTCCTACGAGCAGTACTTC. Protein sequence: CASSLAAGSPSYEQYF.